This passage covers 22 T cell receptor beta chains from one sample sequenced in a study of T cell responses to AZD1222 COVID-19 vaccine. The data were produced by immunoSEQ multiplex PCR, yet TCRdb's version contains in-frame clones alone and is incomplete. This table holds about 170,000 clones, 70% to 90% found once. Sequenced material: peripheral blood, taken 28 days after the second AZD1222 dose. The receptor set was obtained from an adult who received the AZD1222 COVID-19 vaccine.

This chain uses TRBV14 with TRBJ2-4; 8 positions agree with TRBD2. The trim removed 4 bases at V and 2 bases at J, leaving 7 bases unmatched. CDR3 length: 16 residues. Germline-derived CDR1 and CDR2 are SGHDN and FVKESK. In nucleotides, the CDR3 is TGTGCCAGCAGCCTTAGCGGGGCAACGACCAAAAACATTCAGTACTTC. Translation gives CASSLSGATTKNIQYF.

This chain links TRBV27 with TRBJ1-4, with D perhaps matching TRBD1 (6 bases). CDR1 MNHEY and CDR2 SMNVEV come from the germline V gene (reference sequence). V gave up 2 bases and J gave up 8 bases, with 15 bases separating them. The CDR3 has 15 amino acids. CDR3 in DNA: TGTGCCAGCAGTTTAAGCAGGGGAGTTCGAGAAAAACTGTTTTTT. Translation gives CASSLSRGVREKLFF.

The CDR3 nucleotides are TGTGCCAGTAGTAATCGAGAATTAAACTATGGCTACACCTTC. This codes for CASSNRELNYGYTF. The chain couples TRBV19 to TRBJ1-2; D is unresolved. This CDR3 is 14 amino acids long. Trimming removed 4 bases from V and 2 bases from J, with 11 bases in between. In germline, CDR1 is LNHDA, CDR2 SQIVND (reference sequence).

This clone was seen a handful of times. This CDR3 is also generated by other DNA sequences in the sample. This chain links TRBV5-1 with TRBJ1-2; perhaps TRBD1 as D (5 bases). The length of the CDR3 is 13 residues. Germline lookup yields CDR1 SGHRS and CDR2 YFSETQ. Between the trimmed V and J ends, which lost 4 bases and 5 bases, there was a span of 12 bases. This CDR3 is CASSLGGAYGYTF. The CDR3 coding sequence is TGCGCCAGCAGCCTTGGGGGAGCATATGGCTACACCTTC.

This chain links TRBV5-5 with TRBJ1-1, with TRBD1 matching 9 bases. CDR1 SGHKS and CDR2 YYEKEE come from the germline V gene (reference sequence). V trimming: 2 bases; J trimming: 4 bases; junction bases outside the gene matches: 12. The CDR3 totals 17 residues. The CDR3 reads CASSLGSVDRGVTEAFF. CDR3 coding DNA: TGTGCCAGCAGCTTAGGAAGTGTGGACAGGGGTGTCACTGAAGCTTTCTTT.

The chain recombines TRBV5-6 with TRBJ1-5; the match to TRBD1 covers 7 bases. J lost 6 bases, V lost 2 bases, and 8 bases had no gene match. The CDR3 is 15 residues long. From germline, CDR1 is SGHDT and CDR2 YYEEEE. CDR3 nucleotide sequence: TGTGCCAGCAGCTTCCAGGGGGAAAGAAGTCAGCCCCAGCATTTT. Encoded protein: CASSFQGERSQPQHF.

The CDR3 loop reads CASSYSLGRAEQYF. In nucleotides, the CDR3 is TGTGCCAGCAGTTACAGCTTAGGACGGGCCGAGCAGTACTTC. The rearrangement links TRBV6-2 or TRBV6-3 to TRBJ2-7; no clear D gene. The germline gives CDR1 MNHEY, CDR2 SVGEGT. The length of the CDR3 is 14 residues. Trimming removed 2 bases at V and 6 bases at J, with 14 bases between.

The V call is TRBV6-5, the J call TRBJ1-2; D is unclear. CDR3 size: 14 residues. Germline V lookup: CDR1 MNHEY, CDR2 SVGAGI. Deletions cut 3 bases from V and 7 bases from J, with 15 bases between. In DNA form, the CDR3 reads TGTGCCAGCAGTTATACAGAAACCTCCAGTGGCTACACCTTC. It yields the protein CASSYTETSSGYTF.

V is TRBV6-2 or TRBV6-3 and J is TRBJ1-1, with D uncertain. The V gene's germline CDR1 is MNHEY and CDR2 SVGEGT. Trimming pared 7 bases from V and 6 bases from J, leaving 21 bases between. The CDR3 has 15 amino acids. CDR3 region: CASTPLPAGKAEAFF. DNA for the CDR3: TGTGCCAGCACCCCCTTACCGGCGGGGAAGGCTGAAGCTTTCTTT.

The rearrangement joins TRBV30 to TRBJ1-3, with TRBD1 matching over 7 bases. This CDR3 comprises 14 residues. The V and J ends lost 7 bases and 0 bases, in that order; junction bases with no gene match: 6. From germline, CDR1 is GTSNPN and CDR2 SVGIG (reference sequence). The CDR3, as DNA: TGTGCCTCCAATAGGGACAGCTCTGGAAACACCATATATTTT. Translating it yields CASNRDSSGNTIYF.

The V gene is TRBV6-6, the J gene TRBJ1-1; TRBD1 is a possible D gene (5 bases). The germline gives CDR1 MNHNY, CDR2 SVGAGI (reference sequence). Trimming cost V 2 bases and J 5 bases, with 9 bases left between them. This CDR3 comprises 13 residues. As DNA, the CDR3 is TGTGCCAGCAGTTACGTTGGGGGGACTGAAGCTTTCTTT. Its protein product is CASSYVGGTEAFF.

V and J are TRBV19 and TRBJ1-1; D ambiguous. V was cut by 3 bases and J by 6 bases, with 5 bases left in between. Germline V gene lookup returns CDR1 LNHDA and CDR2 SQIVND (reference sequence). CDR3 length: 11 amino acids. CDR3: CASSMVAEAFF. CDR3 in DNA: TGTGCCAGTAGTATGGTCGCTGAAGCTTTCTTT. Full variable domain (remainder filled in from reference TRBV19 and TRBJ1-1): DGGITQSPKYLFRKEGQNVTLSCEQNLNHDAMYWYRQDPGQGLRLIYYSQIVNDFQKGDIAEGYSVSREKKESFPLTVTSAQKNPTAFYLCASSMVAEAFFGQGTRLTVV.

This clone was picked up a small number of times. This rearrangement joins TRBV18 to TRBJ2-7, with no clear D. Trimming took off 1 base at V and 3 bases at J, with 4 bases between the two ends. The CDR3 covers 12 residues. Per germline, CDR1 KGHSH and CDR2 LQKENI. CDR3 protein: CASSPLNYEQYF. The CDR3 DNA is TGTGCCAGCTCACCACTTAACTACGAGCAGTACTTC.

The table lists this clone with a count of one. The CDR3 region has the DNA TGTGCCAGCAGCCAGGGACAGGGGGAAACCGAGCAGTACTTC. Its protein product is CASSQGQGETEQYF. The gene calls are TRBV9 and TRBJ2-7; the match to TRBD1 covers 11 bases. Germline assignment: CDR1 SGDLS and CDR2 YYNGEE. The CDR3 runs to 14 residues. V was clipped by 4 bases and J by 6 bases; unmatched bases: 6. The full variable domain, completed using reference TRBV9 and TRBJ2-7, is DSGVTQTPKHLITATGQRVTLRCSPRSGDLSVYWYQQSLDQGLQFLIQYYNGEERAKGNILERFSAQQFPDLHSELNLSSLELGDSALYFCASSQGQGETEQYFGPGTRLTVT.

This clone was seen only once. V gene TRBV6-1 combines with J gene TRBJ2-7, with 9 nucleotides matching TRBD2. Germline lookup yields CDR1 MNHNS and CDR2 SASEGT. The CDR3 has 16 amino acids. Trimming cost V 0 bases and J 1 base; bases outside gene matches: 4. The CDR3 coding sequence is TGTGCCAGCAGTGAAGCGGCGGGGGGGTCATCCTACGAGCAGTACTTC. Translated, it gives CASSEAAGGSSYEQYF.

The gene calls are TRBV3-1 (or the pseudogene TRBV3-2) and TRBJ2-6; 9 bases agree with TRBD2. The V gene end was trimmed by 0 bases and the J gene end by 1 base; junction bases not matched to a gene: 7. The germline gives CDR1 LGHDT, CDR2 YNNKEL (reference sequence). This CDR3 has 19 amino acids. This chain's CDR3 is CASSQDRLAVISGANVLTF. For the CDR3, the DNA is TGTGCCAGCAGCCAAGATCGACTAGCGGTAATTTCTGGGGCCAACGTCCTGACTTTC.

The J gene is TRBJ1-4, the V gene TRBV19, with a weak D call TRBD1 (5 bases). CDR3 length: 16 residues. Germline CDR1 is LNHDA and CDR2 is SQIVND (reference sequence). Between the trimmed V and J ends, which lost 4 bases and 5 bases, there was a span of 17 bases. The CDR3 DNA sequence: TGTGCCAGTAGTAAATTACCGGGACGGGGAAATGAAAAACTGTTTTTT. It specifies CASSKLPGRGNEKLFF.

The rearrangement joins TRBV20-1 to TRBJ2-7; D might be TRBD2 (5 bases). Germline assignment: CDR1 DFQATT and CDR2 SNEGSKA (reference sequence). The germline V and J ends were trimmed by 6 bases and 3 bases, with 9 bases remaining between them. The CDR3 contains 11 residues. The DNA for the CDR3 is TGCAGTGCCACAGACTACTACGAGCAGTACTTC. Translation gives CSATDYYEQYF.

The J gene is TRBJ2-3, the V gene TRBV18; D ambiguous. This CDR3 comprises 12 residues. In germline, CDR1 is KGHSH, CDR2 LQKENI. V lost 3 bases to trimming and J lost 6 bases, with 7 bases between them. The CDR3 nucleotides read TGTGCCAGCTCACCCTCGAAGGATACGCAGTATTTT. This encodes CASSPSKDTQYF.

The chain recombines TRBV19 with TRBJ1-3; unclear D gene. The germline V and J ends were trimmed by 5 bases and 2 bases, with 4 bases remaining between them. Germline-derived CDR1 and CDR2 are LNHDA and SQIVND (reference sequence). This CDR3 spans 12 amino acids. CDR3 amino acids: CASSSTGNTIYF. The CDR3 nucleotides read TGTGCCAGTAGTTCGACTGGAAACACCATATATTTT.

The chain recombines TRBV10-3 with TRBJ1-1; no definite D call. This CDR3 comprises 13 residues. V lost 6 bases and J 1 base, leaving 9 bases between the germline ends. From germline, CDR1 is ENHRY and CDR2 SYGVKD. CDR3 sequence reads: CAIRPGRNTEAFF. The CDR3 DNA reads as TGTGCCATCAGGCCGGGCAGGAACACTGAAGCTTTCTTT.

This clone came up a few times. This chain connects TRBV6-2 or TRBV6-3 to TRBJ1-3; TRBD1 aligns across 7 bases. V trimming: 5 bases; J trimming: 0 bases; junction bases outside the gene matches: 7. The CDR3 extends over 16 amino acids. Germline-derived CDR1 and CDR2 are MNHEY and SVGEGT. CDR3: CASSKTRDSSGNTIYF. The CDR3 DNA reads TGTGCCAGCAGTAAGACTCGGGACAGCTCTGGAAACACCATATATTTT.